This is a list of T cell receptor beta chains from one sample in a study of T cells after somatic rescue of genetic block. Assay used: immunoSEQ multiplex PCR; TCRdb lists only in-frame clones, some missing. In the table there are about 15,000 clones, approximately 70% of which are singletons. The sample consisted of peripheral blood mononuclear cells (PBMCs). Receptors originate from a man aged 18 to 30. The CDR3 runs from the conserved cysteine through the conserved F or W. The order of the fields is D gene, J gene, V gene, clone size, CDR3 DNA, CDR3 protein. A D gene is named only where the DNA matches it firmly. Size values are once, few and many counts, or a class for expanded clones, and some rows have none.

d_gene: .
j_gene: TRBJ1-1
v_gene: TRBV20-1
abundance: few
CDR3nt: TGCAGTGCTAGAGAAGGGACAGAAGCTTTCTTT
CDR3aa: CSAREGTEAFF

d_gene: .
j_gene: TRBJ2-1
v_gene: TRBV19
abundance: .
CDR3nt: TGTGCCAGTAGTCCGGACTTCCCTTACAATGAGCAGTTCTTC
CDR3aa: CASSPDFPYNEQFF

d_gene: TRBD2
j_gene: TRBJ2-1
v_gene: TRBV7-3
abundance: .
CDR3nt: TGTGCCAGCTCTGCGGGACTAGCGGCTTACAATGAGCAGTTCTTC
CDR3aa: CASSAGLAAYNEQFF

d_gene: .
j_gene: TRBJ2-7
v_gene: TRBV5-1
abundance: .
CDR3nt: TGCGCCAGCAGCTTGGGACCCGTCCCCTCCTACGAGCAGTACTTC
CDR3aa: CASSLGPVPSYEQYF

d_gene: TRBD2
j_gene: TRBJ2-2
v_gene: TRBV5-6
abundance: few
CDR3nt: TGTGCCAGCAGCTTGGCCGCGGGACTAGCGGCCGCCACCGGGGAGCTGTTTTTT
CDR3aa: CASSLAAGLAAATGELFF

d_gene: TRBD1
j_gene: TRBJ2-7
v_gene: TRBV5-4
abundance: .
CDR3nt: TGTGCCAGCAGCTTGTTCGGGACAGGGAGCACCTACGAGCAGTACTTC
CDR3aa: CASSLFGTGSTYEQYF

d_gene: .
j_gene: TRBJ2-3
v_gene: TRBV5-6
abundance: .
CDR3nt: TGTGCCAGCAGCTGGAGGGGAAGCACAGATACGCAGTATTTT
CDR3aa: CASSWRGSTDTQYF

d_gene: .
j_gene: TRBJ2-1
v_gene: TRBV10-3
abundance: .
CDR3nt: TGTGCCATCAGTGAGTTAAGGGGGGATGAGCAGTTCTTC
CDR3aa: CAISELRGDEQFF

d_gene: .
j_gene: TRBJ2-4
v_gene: TRBV28
abundance: .
CDR3nt: TGTGCCAGCAGTTTAAAGTACAGGGGACTAGCCAAAAACATTCAGTACTTC
CDR3aa: CASSLKYRGLAKNIQYF

d_gene: .
j_gene: TRBJ2-1
v_gene: TRBV11-3
abundance: .
CDR3nt: TGTGCCAGCAGCCCAACGAACTCCTACAATGAGCAGTTCTTC
CDR3aa: CASSPTNSYNEQFF

d_gene: .
j_gene: TRBJ2-7
v_gene: TRBV28
abundance: few
CDR3nt: TGTGCCAGCAGTTCTTCTACGGGGGGCCGATACTACGAGCAGTACTTC
CDR3aa: CASSSSTGGRYYEQYF

d_gene: .
j_gene: TRBJ2-7
v_gene: TRBV5-1
abundance: once
CDR3nt: TGCGCCAGCAGCTTAATCAGTTTGGGTACCTACGAGCAGTACTTC
CDR3aa: CASSLISLGTYEQYF

d_gene: .
j_gene: TRBJ1-1
v_gene: TRBV11-3
abundance: .
CDR3nt: TGTGCCAGCAGCTTCGGCGGAAACACTGAAGCTTTCTTT
CDR3aa: CASSFGGNTEAFF

d_gene: .
j_gene: TRBJ1-1
v_gene: TRBV14
abundance: few
CDR3nt: TGTGCCAGCAGCCAATTTCCCGGAGGGTTCACTGAAGCTTTCTTT
CDR3aa: CASSQFPGGFTEAFF

d_gene: TRBD2
j_gene: TRBJ2-3
v_gene: TRBV10-1
abundance: few
CDR3nt: TGCGCCAGCAGTGAGTCGGCCGGGACTAGCGGGAGGGCCTCGGTAGATACGCAGTATTTT
CDR3aa: CASSESAGTSGRASVDTQYF

d_gene: .
j_gene: TRBJ1-2
v_gene: TRBV9
abundance: .
CDR3nt: TGTGCCAGCAGCCCCCGGACAGCCGCCTCTCTGGCTAACTATGGCTACACCTTC
CDR3aa: CASSPRTAASLANYGYTF

d_gene: TRBD2
j_gene: TRBJ2-7
v_gene: TRBV9
abundance: .
CDR3nt: TGTGCCAGCAGCGTAGGCGGGGGGGGCTCCTACGAGCAGTACTTC
CDR3aa: CASSVGGGGSYEQYF

d_gene: TRBD2
j_gene: TRBJ2-1
v_gene: TRBV14
abundance: few
CDR3nt: TGTGCCAGCAGCCAAGGGACTAGCTACAATGAGCAGTTCTTC
CDR3aa: CASSQGTSYNEQFF

d_gene: .
j_gene: TRBJ2-7
v_gene: TRBV13
abundance: .
CDR3nt: TGTGCCAGCAAGTTGACATTTAAGGACTACGAGCAGTACTTC
CDR3aa: CASKLTFKDYEQYF

d_gene: TRBD1
j_gene: TRBJ1-1
v_gene: TRBV4-1
abundance: .
CDR3nt: TGCGCCAGCAGCCAAGAACTGGGACAGGGGGGGACTGAAGCTTTCTTT
CDR3aa: CASSQELGQGGTEAFF

d_gene: .
j_gene: TRBJ2-3
v_gene: TRBV29-1
abundance: .
CDR3nt: TGCAGCGTTGATCCCTATGACGGTACCACAGATACGCAGTATTTT
CDR3aa: CSVDPYDGTTDTQYF

d_gene: TRBD2
j_gene: TRBJ2-1
v_gene: TRBV5-1
abundance: few
CDR3nt: TGCGCCAGCAGCTTCGACAGCCTAGCGGGTAGCTCCTACAATGAGCAGTTCTTC
CDR3aa: CASSFDSLAGSSYNEQFF

d_gene: .
j_gene: TRBJ2-7
v_gene: TRBV18
abundance: .
CDR3nt: TGTGCCAGCTCACCAGGGGTGGGAAGCGAGCAGTACTTC
CDR3aa: CASSPGVGSEQYF

d_gene: TRBD2
j_gene: TRBJ2-5
v_gene: TRBV4-2
abundance: large
CDR3nt: TGTGCCAGCAGCCCGGGTGCGGGGGGCCATCAAGAGACCCAGTACTTC
CDR3aa: CASSPGAGGHQETQYF

d_gene: .
j_gene: TRBJ1-2
v_gene: TRBV28
abundance: .
CDR3nt: TGTGCCAGCGGGGACCGTACGAACTATGGCTACACCTTC
CDR3aa: CASGDRTNYGYTF

d_gene: .
j_gene: TRBJ1-5
v_gene: TRBV5-1
abundance: .
CDR3nt: TGCGCCAGCAGCTTCTTCCCCAGCGGGGGGACGAACCAGCCCCAGCATTTT
CDR3aa: CASSFFPSGGTNQPQHF

d_gene: .
j_gene: TRBJ1-6
v_gene: TRBV28
abundance: .
CDR3nt: TGTGCCAGCAGTTCCCCCCATGGGGGTTATAATTCACCCCTCCACTTT
CDR3aa: CASSSPHGGYNSPLHF

d_gene: .
j_gene: TRBJ1-1
v_gene: TRBV7-8
abundance: .
CDR3nt: TGTGCCAGCAGCTTGAAGAGGATTGAAGCTTTCTTT
CDR3aa: CASSLKRIEAFF

d_gene: TRBD2
j_gene: TRBJ2-3
v_gene: TRBV27
abundance: .
CDR3nt: TGTGCCAGCAGTTCCCCCGGTAGCGGGACGCAGTATTTT
CDR3aa: CASSSPGSGTQYF

d_gene: .
j_gene: TRBJ1-2
v_gene: TRBV18
abundance: once
CDR3nt: TGTGCCAGCTCAAATGCGGGGTCATTACGTCAAGGCTACACCTTC
CDR3aa: CASSNAGSLRQGYTF

d_gene: TRBD1
j_gene: TRBJ2-3
v_gene: TRBV6-6
abundance: .
CDR3nt: TGTGCCAGCAGGGATTCTAGACAGGGAGCGACGCAGTATTTT
CDR3aa: CASRDSRQGATQYF

d_gene: .
j_gene: TRBJ1-1
v_gene: TRBV6-1
abundance: few
CDR3nt: TGTGCCAGCTCGCCATCACACAACACTGAAGCTTTCTTT
CDR3aa: CASSPSHNTEAFF

d_gene: .
j_gene: TRBJ2-1
v_gene: TRBV7-9
abundance: .
CDR3nt: TGTGCCAGCATCGGGACCTACAATGAGCAGTTCTTC
CDR3aa: CASIGTYNEQFF

d_gene: .
j_gene: TRBJ1-5
v_gene: TRBV4-1
abundance: few
CDR3nt: TGCGCCAGCAGCCAAATGTTCCAGGGTCTCCAGCCCCAGCATTTT
CDR3aa: CASSQMFQGLQPQHF

d_gene: TRBD2
j_gene: TRBJ2-6
v_gene: TRBV4-1
abundance: .
CDR3nt: TGCGCCAGCAGCCAAGATACGTCGTCGGGACTAGCGGGAGGGCCTTCAAACGTCCTGACTTTC
CDR3aa: CASSQDTSSGLAGGPSNVLTF

d_gene: .
j_gene: TRBJ1-1
v_gene: TRBV7-9
abundance: .
CDR3nt: TGTGCCAGCAGCTTCCTAGGGGGGGACACTGAAGCTTTCTTT
CDR3aa: CASSFLGGDTEAFF

d_gene: TRBD1
j_gene: TRBJ2-7
v_gene: TRBV10-3
abundance: .
CDR3nt: TGTGCCATCACCTCGACAGGGTACTACGAGCAGTACTTC
CDR3aa: CAITSTGYYEQYF

d_gene: TRBD1
j_gene: TRBJ1-5
v_gene: TRBV6-6
abundance: .
CDR3nt: TGTGCCAGCAGTTCCCCGACAGGGGTGCCCAATCAGCCCCAGCATTTT
CDR3aa: CASSSPTGVPNQPQHF

d_gene: .
j_gene: TRBJ1-5
v_gene: TRBV25-1
abundance: once
CDR3nt: TGTGCCAGCAGTGACAGGTTGAATCAGCCCCAGCATTTT
CDR3aa: CASSDRLNQPQHF

d_gene: .
j_gene: TRBJ1-4
v_gene: TRBV6-6
abundance: few
CDR3nt: TGTGCCAGCAGTAAGGGCGGAATGTATAATGAAAAACTGTTTTTT
CDR3aa: CASSKGGMYNEKLFF

d_gene: TRBD1
j_gene: TRBJ2-2
v_gene: TRBV27
abundance: .
CDR3nt: TGTGCCAGCCGTCGGACAGGGGGCCCCGGGGAGCTGTTTTTT
CDR3aa: CASRRTGGPGELFF

d_gene: .
j_gene: TRBJ1-6
v_gene: TRBV4-1
abundance: few
CDR3nt: TGCGCCAGCAGCTCCGGGACTTATAATTCACCCCTCCACTTT
CDR3aa: CASSSGTYNSPLHF

d_gene: .
j_gene: TRBJ1-5
v_gene: TRBV5-5
abundance: .
CDR3nt: TGTGCCAGCAGCTTAGGAGGGTTTAGCAATCAGCCCCAGCATTTT
CDR3aa: CASSLGGFSNQPQHF

d_gene: .
j_gene: TRBJ2-7
v_gene: TRBV18
abundance: once
CDR3nt: TGTGCCAGCTCACCGGGAAAGAGCTCCTACGAGCAGTACTTC
CDR3aa: CASSPGKSSYEQYF

d_gene: TRBD2
j_gene: TRBJ2-2
v_gene: TRBV7-9
abundance: .
CDR3nt: TGTGCCAACCCAGGGACTAGCGGGTCAAACACCGGGGAGCTGTTTTTT
CDR3aa: CANPGTSGSNTGELFF

d_gene: .
j_gene: TRBJ1-6
v_gene: TRBV9
abundance: .
CDR3nt: TGTGCCAGCAGCGCACCGGGGACATTGTCACCCCTCCACTTT
CDR3aa: CASSAPGTLSPLHF

d_gene: .
j_gene: TRBJ1-5
v_gene: TRBV5-6
abundance: .
CDR3nt: TGTGCCAGCAGCTTGTATCGGGGGGTCCGACAGCCCCAGCATTTT
CDR3aa: CASSLYRGVRQPQHF

d_gene: TRBD2
j_gene: TRBJ2-7
v_gene: TRBV30
abundance: .
CDR3nt: TGTGCCTGGAGACCGGGACTAGCGAACCCCTACGAGCAGTACTTC
CDR3aa: CAWRPGLANPYEQYF

d_gene: .
j_gene: TRBJ1-1
v_gene: TRBV5-5
abundance: .
CDR3nt: TGTGCCAGCAGCTGGGGGCATAACACTGAAGCTTTCTTT
CDR3aa: CASSWGHNTEAFF